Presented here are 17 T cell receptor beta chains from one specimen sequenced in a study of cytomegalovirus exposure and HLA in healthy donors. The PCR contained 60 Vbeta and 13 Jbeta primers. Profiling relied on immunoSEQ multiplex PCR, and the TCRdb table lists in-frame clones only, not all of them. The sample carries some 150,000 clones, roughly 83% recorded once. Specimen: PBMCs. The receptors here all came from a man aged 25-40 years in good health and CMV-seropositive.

The CDR3 nucleotides read TGCGCCAGCGGAGACTACAATGAGCAGTTCTTC. Amino acid sequence: CASGDYNEQFF. The chain uses TRBV5-1 and TRBJ2-1; no definite D call. The CDR3 sequence is 11 residues long. CDR1 SGHRS and CDR2 YFSETQ come from the germline V gene. V was shortened by 7 bases and J by 3 bases, with 5 bases between the two germline ends.

This CDR3 reads CASRPTGGDEKLFF. The CDR3 DNA sequence: TGTGCCAGCAGACCCACAGGGGGGGATGAAAAACTGTTTTTT. The chain recombines TRBV28 with TRBJ1-4; 8 nucleotides align to TRBD1. This CDR3 comprises 14 residues. The germline V gene has CDR1 MDHEN and CDR2 SYDVKM. With V trimmed by 6 bases and J by 6 bases, 6 bases remained unmatched.

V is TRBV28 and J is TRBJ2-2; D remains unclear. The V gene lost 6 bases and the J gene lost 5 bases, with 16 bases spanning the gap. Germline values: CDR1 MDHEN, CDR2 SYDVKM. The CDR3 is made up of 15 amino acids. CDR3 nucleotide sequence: TGTGCCAGCAGCTCCTTCTCGGGTGGAACCGGGGAGCTGTTTTTT. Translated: CASSSFSGGTGELFF. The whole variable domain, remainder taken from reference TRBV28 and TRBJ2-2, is DVKVTQSSRYLVKRTGEKVFLECVQDMDHENMFWYRQDPGLGLRLIYFSYDVKMKEKGDIPEGYSVSREKKERFSLILESASTNQTSMYLCASSSFSGGTGELFFGEGSRLTVL.

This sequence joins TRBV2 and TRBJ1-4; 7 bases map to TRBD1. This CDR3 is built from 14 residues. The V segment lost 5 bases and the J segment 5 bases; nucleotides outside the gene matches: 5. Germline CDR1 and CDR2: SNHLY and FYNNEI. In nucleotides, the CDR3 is TGTGCCAGCAGTTCCGTGACAGGGAATGAAAAACTGTTTTTT. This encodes CASSSVTGNEKLFF.

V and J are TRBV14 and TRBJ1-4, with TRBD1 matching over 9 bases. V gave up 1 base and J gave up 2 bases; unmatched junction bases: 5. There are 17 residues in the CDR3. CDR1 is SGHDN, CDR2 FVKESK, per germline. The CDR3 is CASSQGQGVVTNEKLFF. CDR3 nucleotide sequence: TGTGCCAGCAGCCAAGGACAGGGGGTGGTCACTAATGAAAAACTGTTTTTT.

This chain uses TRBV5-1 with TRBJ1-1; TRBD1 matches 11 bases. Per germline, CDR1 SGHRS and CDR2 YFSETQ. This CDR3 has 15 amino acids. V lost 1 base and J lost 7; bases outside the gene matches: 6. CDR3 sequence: CASSLSGTGGVEAFF. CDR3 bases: TGCGCCAGCAGCTTGAGCGGGACAGGGGGTGTTGAAGCTTTCTTT.

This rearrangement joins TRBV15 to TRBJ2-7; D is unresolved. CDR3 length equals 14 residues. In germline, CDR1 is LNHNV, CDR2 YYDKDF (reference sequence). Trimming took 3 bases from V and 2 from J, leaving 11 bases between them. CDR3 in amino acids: CATSSFRHPYEQYF. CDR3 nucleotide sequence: TGTGCCACCAGCAGTTTCCGACACCCCTACGAGCAGTACTTC. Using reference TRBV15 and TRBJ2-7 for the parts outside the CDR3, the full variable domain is DAMVIQNPRYQVTQFGKPVTLSCSQTLNHNVMYWYQQKSSQAPKLLFHYYDKDFNNEADTPDNFQSRRPNTSFCFLDIRSPGLGDTAMYLCATSSFRHPYEQYFGPGTRLTVT.

The CDR3 region is CASRDRDRSTDTQYF. CDR3 coding DNA: TGTGCCAGTAGGGACCGGGACAGGAGCACAGATACGCAGTATTTT. This chain uses TRBV19 with TRBJ2-3; TRBD1 matches at 8 bases. Germline V gene data show CDR1 as LNHDA and CDR2 as SQIVND (reference sequence). V trimming: 6 bases; J trimming: 0 bases; junction bases outside the gene matches: 5. The CDR3 extends over 15 amino acids.

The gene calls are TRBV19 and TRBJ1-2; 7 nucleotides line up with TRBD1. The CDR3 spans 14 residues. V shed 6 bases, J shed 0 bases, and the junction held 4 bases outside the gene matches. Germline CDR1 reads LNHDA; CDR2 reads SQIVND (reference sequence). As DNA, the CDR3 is TGTGCCAGTAGGGGGGACAGATCTAACTATGGCTACACCTTC. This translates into CASRGDRSNYGYTF.

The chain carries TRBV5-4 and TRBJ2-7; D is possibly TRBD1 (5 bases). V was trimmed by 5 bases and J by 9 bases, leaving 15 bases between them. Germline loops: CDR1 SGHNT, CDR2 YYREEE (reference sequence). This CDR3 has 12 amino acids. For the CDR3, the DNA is TGTGCCAGCAGGCCGGAGTGGGGCCCGCAGTACTTC. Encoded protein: CASRPEWGPQYF. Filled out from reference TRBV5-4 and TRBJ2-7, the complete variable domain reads ETGVTQSPTHLIKTRGQQVTLRCSSQSGHNTVSWYQQALGQGPQFIFQYYREEENGRGNFPPRFSGLQFPNYSSELNVNALELDDSALYLCASRPEWGPQYFGPGTRLTVT.

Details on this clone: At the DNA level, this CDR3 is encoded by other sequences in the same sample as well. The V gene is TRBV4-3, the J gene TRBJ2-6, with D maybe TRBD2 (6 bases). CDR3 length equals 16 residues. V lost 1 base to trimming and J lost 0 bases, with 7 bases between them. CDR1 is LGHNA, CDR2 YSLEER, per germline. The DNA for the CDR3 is TGCGCCAGCAGCCAAGTGGGGGGCTCTGGGGCCAACGTCCTGACTTTC. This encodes CASSQVGGSGANVLTF.

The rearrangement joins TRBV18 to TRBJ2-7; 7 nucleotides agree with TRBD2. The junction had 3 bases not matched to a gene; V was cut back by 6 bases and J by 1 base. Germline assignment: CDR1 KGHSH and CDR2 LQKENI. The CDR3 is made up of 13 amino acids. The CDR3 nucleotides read TGTGCCAGCTCCGCGGGGGTTTCCTACGAGCAGTACTTC. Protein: CASSAGVSYEQYF. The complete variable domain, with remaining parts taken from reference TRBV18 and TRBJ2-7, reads NAGVMQNPRHLVRRRGQEARLRCSPMKGHSHVYWYRQLPEEGLKFMVYLQKENIIDESGMPKERFSAEFPKEGPSILRIQQVVRGDSAAYFCASSAGVSYEQYFGPGTRLTVT.

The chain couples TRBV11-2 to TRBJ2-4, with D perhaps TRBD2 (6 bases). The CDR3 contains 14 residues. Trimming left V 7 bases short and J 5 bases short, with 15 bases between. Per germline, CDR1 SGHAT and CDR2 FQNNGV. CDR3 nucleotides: TGTGCCAGCACCCTGGCGGGGCCCCAAAACATTCAGTACTTC. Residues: CASTLAGPQNIQYF. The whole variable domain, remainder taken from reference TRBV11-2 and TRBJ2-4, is EAGVAQSPRYKIIEKRQSVAFWCNPISGHATLYWYQQILGQGPKLLIQFQNNGVVDDSQLPKDRFSAERLKGVDSTLKIQPAKLEDSAVYLCASTLAGPQNIQYFGAGTRLSVL.

In DNA, the CDR3 is TGTGCCAGCAGCTTAGACGAGGGCAGGTCCAGGGGTACGCAGTATTTT. Protein product: CASSLDEGRSRGTQYF. V gene TRBV7-9 combines with J gene TRBJ2-3; a possible D gene is TRBD1 (6 bases). Trimming left V 1 base short and J 8 bases short, with 19 bases between. The CDR3 has 16 residues. Germline V gene data show CDR1 as SEHNR and CDR2 as FQNEAQ (reference sequence).

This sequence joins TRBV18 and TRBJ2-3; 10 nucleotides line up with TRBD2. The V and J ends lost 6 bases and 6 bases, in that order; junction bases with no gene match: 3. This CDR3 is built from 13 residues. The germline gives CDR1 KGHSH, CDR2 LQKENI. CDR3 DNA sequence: TGTGCCAGCTCTCCGGGACTAGCGGATACGCAGTATTTT. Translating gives CASSPGLADTQYF.

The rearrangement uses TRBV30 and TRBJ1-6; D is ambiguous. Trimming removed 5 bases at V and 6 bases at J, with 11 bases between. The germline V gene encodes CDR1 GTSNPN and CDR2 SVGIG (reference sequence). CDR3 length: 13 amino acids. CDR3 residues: CAWANGLNSPLHF. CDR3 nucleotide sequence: TGTGCCTGGGCGAATGGGCTTAATTCACCCCTCCACTTT.

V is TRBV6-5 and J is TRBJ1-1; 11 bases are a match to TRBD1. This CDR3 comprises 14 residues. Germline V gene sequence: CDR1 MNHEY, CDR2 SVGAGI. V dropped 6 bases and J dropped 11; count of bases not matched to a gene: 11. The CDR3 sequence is CASRGRTGGQGAFF. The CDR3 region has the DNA TGTGCCAGCAGGGGTAGGACAGGGGGCCAGGGGGCTTTCTTT.